A single sample is the source of the 24 T cell receptor beta chains below, sequenced in a study of naive and memory T cell subsets. Four PCR rounds used nested alpha and beta constant region primers plus the SP2 primer. A single record per CDR3 protein comes from TCRdb applying MiXCR to the 5' RACE reads. The data contain around 56,000 distinct CDR3 sequences, under 10% of them singletons. A UMI-containing oligonucleotide was joined by 3' ligation to the TCR cDNA template. The receptors were sampled from a female donor in good health.

This chain joins TRBV6-6 and TRBJ1-2, with D possibly TRBD1 on 5 matching bases. CDR1 and CDR2 from the germline V gene are MNHNY and SVGAGI (reference sequence). Trimming cost V 6 bases and J 6 bases, with 17 bases left between them. This CDR3 has 14 residues. CDR3 sequence: CASSPQGRPHGYTF. The CDR3 region has the DNA TGTGCCAGCAGCCCCCAGGGCAGGCCTCATGGCTACACCTTC.

CDR3 in amino acids: CASSSRGRVTEAFF. The CDR3 region has the DNA TGTGCCAGCAGCTCCAGGGGGCGCGTCACTGAAGCTTTCTTT. V is TRBV7-9 and J is TRBJ1-1, with 8 bases fitting TRBD1. The CDR3 has 14 amino acids. With V trimmed by 4 bases and J by 4 bases, 5 bases remained unmatched. Germline V gene data show CDR1 as SEHNR and CDR2 as FQNEAQ (reference sequence).

This chain joins TRBV7-2 and TRBJ2-4; 8 nucleotides agree with TRBD2. The CDR3 contains 19 residues. CDR1 is SGHTA, CDR2 FQGNSA, per germline. V dropped 5 bases and J dropped 0; count of bases not matched to a gene: 15. The chain's CDR3 is CASSPSGGAAPLAKNIQYF. Here the CDR3 DNA reads TGTGCCAGCAGCCCTTCGGGGGGGGCCGCCCCACTAGCCAAAAACATTCAGTACTTC.

This clonotype was seen at least ten times. This chain joins TRBV19 and TRBJ1-5; D is perhaps TRBD1 (5 bases). There are 13 residues in the CDR3. With 6 bases removed from V and 7 bases from J, the gap between germline ends came to 13 bases. In germline, CDR1 is LNHDA, CDR2 SQIVND (reference sequence). The CDR3 DNA sequence: TGTGCCAGTAGCCAGGGTGGTCTACAGCCCCAGCATTTT. Residues: CASSQGGLQPQHF.

There are a few counts of this clonotype. This chain connects TRBV3-1 to TRBJ1-2; the D gene is possibly TRBD1 (6 bases). This CDR3 region has 14 residues. Germline lookup yields CDR1 LGHDT and CDR2 YNNKEL (reference sequence). V gave up 3 bases and J gave up 6 bases, with 14 bases separating them. The CDR3 reads CASSQRAGAHGYTF. The CDR3 bases are TGTGCCAGCAGCCAGAGAGCAGGGGCTCATGGCTACACCTTC.

Ten or more counts support this clonotype. The chain is built from TRBV6-5 and TRBJ1-1; D gene unclear. CDR3 size: 12 residues. Germline V CDR1 and CDR2: MNHEY, SVGAGI. The germline V and J ends were trimmed by 4 bases and 1 base, with 4 bases remaining between them. The CDR3: CASSFPNTEAFF. The CDR3 nucleotides read TGTGCCAGCAGTTTTCCGAACACTGAAGCTTTCTTT.

The sample holds many counts of this clonotype. The gene calls are TRBV4-3 and TRBJ2-5; TRBD1 matches 10 bases. V dropped 0 bases and J dropped 4; count of bases not matched to a gene: 8. The CDR3 length is 17 residues. Germline V gene sequence: CDR1 LGHNA, CDR2 YSLEER. The chain's CDR3 is CASSQDIGTGAGETQYF. The CDR3 nucleotides are TGCGCCAGCAGCCAAGACATCGGGACAGGGGCTGGAGAGACCCAGTACTTC.

This clonotype occurred many times. The chain recombines TRBV20-1 with TRBJ1-4; D might be TRBD1 (6 bases). The CDR3 consists of 14 residues. Germline-derived CDR1 and CDR2 are DFQATT and SNEGSKA (reference sequence). The V end lost 6 bases, the J end lost 2 bases, and 13 bases lay between the germline ends. CDR3 protein: CSADRGSTNEKLFF. For the CDR3, the DNA is TGCAGTGCAGATAGGGGGTCGACTAATGAAAAACTGTTTTTT.

In this sample, this clonotype turned up a few times. CDR3 nucleotides: TGTGCCAGCAGCTTAGTCCCGGGGCCTGAGCAGTTCTTC. Amino acids: CASSLVPGPEQFF. The V and J genes are TRBV11-3 and TRBJ2-1; the D call may be TRBD1 or TRBD2 (5 bases each). From germline, CDR1 is SGHNT and CDR2 YENEEA. Trimming cost V 1 base and J 9 bases, with 10 bases left between them. This CDR3 has 13 amino acids.

This clonotype was recorded at least ten times. This chain connects TRBV5-1 to TRBJ1-5; D gene ambiguous. Per the germline V gene, CDR1 is SGHRS and CDR2 is YFSETQ. V dropped 0 bases and J dropped 6 bases, with 10 bases sitting between them. This CDR3 has 14 amino acids. The CDR3 loop is CASSLGGYGQPQHF. CDR3 nucleotide sequence: TGCGCCAGCAGCTTGGGAGGGTATGGTCAGCCCCAGCATTTT.

This clonotype was seen only a few times. The CDR3 nucleotides are TGTGCCAGTAGTAGATCGGACAGGGGGAGGGGTCAGCCCCAGCATTTT. Its protein product is CASSRSDRGRGQPQHF. V gene TRBV19 combines with J gene TRBJ1-5; 10 nucleotides agree with TRBD1. The CDR3 length is 16 residues. Losses at the gene ends were 4 bases for V and 6 bases for J; bases not matched to a gene: 9. Looked up from germline, CDR1 is LNHDA and CDR2 is SQIVND (reference sequence).

The rearrangement joins TRBV5-1 to TRBJ2-5; 8 bases map to TRBD2. The trim removed 0 bases at V and 5 bases at J, leaving 9 bases unmatched. The CDR3 extends over 16 amino acids. Germline CDR1 SGHRS, CDR2 YFSETQ. In DNA, the CDR3 is TGCGCCAGCAGCTTGGTTTCGGGGGGGCTATTGGAGACCCAGTACTTC. Encoded protein: CASSLVSGGLLETQYF.

The rearrangement links TRBV29-1 to TRBJ1-1, with TRBD1 as a possible D gene (5 bases). Trimming took 6 bases from V and 1 from J, leaving 21 bases between them. The CDR3 has 16 amino acids. The germline CDR1 and CDR2 sequences are SQVTM and ANQGSEA. CDR3 residues: CSVSSSPGPRNTEAFF. The CDR3, as DNA: TGCAGCGTCTCATCCTCTCCGGGACCCAGGAACACTGAAGCTTTCTTT.

This clonotype was seen many times. The genes are TRBV6-5 and TRBJ1-5, with D unresolved. Germline values: CDR1 MNHEY, CDR2 SVGAGI. The CDR3 is 14 residues long. Trimming shortened V by 5 bases and J by 1 base, and 9 bases separated the two germline ends. CDR3 protein: CASSRDQSNQPQHF. Written as DNA, the CDR3 is TGTGCCAGCAGTCGTGATCAAAGCAATCAGCCCCAGCATTTT.

This clonotype was observed a handful of times. The chain uses TRBV27 and TRBJ2-4; 14 bases map to TRBD2. Trimming removed 6 bases from V and 1 base from J; junction bases left unmatched: 8. The CDR3 is 18 amino acids. The germline gives CDR1 MNHEY, CDR2 SMNVEV (reference sequence). The CDR3 reads CASRRLAGGLRAKNIQYF. Here the CDR3 DNA reads TGTGCCAGCAGGAGACTAGCGGGGGGGCTAAGGGCCAAAAACATTCAGTACTTC.

The rearrangement links TRBV2 to TRBJ1-2; D not resolved. Trimming cost V 6 bases and J 2 bases, with 16 bases left between them. There are 15 residues in the CDR3. Germline V CDR1 and CDR2: SNHLY, FYNNEI. CDR3 sequence: CASSKGLRPNYGYTF. The CDR3 DNA reads as TGTGCCAGCAGCAAAGGGTTAAGGCCGAACTATGGCTACACCTTC. Full variable domain (remainder filled in from reference TRBV2 and TRBJ1-2): EPEVTQTPSHQVTQMGQEVILRCVPISNHLYFYWYRQILGQKVEFLVSFYNNEISEKSEIFDDQFSVERPDGSNFTLKIRSTKLEDSAMYFCASSKGLRPNYGYTFGSGTRLTVV.

The sample holds many counts of this clonotype. This chain links TRBV4-3 with TRBJ1-1, with D hard to call. Trimming removed 0 bases at V and 7 bases at J, with 6 bases between. The CDR3 runs to 12 residues. Germline V CDR1 and CDR2: LGHNA, YSLEER. DNA for the CDR3: TGCGCCAGCAGCCAAGAAATTGGTGAAGCTTTCTTT. Amino acids: CASSQEIGEAFF.

The chain recombines TRBV6-1 with TRBJ2-5, with D unclear. The ends were cut back, 5 bases at V and 4 bases at J, with 8 bases in the middle. This CDR3 is 12 amino acids long. Germline V CDR1 and CDR2: MNHNS, SASEGT. Here the CDR3 reads CASSPISETQYF. CDR3 nucleotides: TGTGCCAGCAGTCCGATATCAGAGACCCAGTACTTC.

This clonotype was detected a few times. The chain joins TRBV12-3 or TRBV12-4 to TRBJ1-4; D possibly corresponds to TRBD1 (5 bases). V gave up 1 base and J gave up 15 bases, with 15 bases separating them. The CDR3 has 13 amino acids. The CDR3 region is CASSLEGSQMVFF. CDR3 nucleotides: TGTGCCAGCAGTTTAGAGGGGAGCCAGATGGTGTTTTTT.

CDR3 nucleotides: TGTGCCAGCAGCTTTTCGGGGCAGGTGTCACCCCTCCACTTT. Translation: CASSFSGQVSPLHF. This chain uses TRBV13 with TRBJ1-6, with D possibly being TRBD1 (5 bases). V was trimmed by 3 bases and J by 10 bases, leaving 13 bases between them. CDR1 is PRHDT, CDR2 FYEKMQ, per germline (reference sequence). CDR3 length: 14 amino acids.

This clonotype has just one count. This may arise from a read error, as a much more abundant clone is one base away. V gene TRBV6-2 or TRBV6-3 combines with J gene TRBJ1-3; D call uncertain. V shed 4 bases and J shed 0 bases, with 16 bases lying between them. Looked up from germline, CDR1 is MNHEY and CDR2 is SVGEGT. There are 17 residues in the CDR3. This CDR3 is CASSSHRRRYSGNTIYF. The CDR3 region has the DNA TGTGCCAGCAGTTCCCACCGAAGACGGTACTCTGGAAACACCATATATTTT.

At least ten counts were recorded for this clonotype. The chain couples TRBV29-1 to TRBJ2-6; TRBD1 agrees at 8 bases. V lost 4 bases, J lost 0 bases, and 2 bases stayed unmatched. Germline-derived CDR1 and CDR2 are SQVTM and ANQGSEA. CDR3 size: 15 residues. This chain's CDR3 is CSVGTGISGANVLTF. In nucleotides, the CDR3 is TGCAGCGTTGGGACAGGGATCTCTGGGGCCAACGTCCTGACTTTC.

In DNA, the CDR3 is TGCAGTGCTAGAGCGAGCGGGGGCCCAGGAGGGGAGCTGTTTTTT. Translating gives CSARASGGPGGELFF. The genes are TRBV20-1 and TRBJ2-2, with TRBD2 matching over 8 bases. J lost 8 bases, V lost 1 base, and 9 bases had no gene match. Germline loops: CDR1 DFQATT, CDR2 SNEGSKA (reference sequence). The CDR3 is 15 residues long.

This clonotype has more than one count but fewer than ten. CDR3 region: CASSVPRIGNQPQHF. The CDR3 DNA is TGTGCCAGCAGTGTCCCAAGAATCGGCAATCAGCCCCAGCATTTT. The chain has TRBV6-2 or TRBV6-3 and TRBJ1-5; no firm D call. Germline CDR1 reads MNHEY; CDR2 reads SVGEGT. Deletions cut 5 bases from V and 2 bases from J, with 13 bases between. The CDR3 is 15 amino acids.